The 20 T cell receptor beta chains below come from one sample, sequenced in a study of spatial heterogeneity in lung cancer. Noted time point: blood at routine non-recurrence follow-up after resection. No cells were sorted before sequencing. The whole RNA sequenced was extracted from tumor, nontumor lung or frozen PBMC. TCRdb called the 5' RACE reads again in MiXCR, with one record for every CDR3 protein. The sample holds around 120,000 distinct CDR3 sequences, more than 9% seen once. The specimen comprised PBMCs, sampled at follow-up. The receptors were gathered from a male donor with early-stage non-small cell lung cancer.

V gene TRBV18 combines with J gene TRBJ2-1; the match to TRBD2 covers 9 bases. V was clipped by 3 bases and J by 12 bases; unmatched bases: 15. Germline V gene sequence: CDR1 KGHSH, CDR2 LQKENI. The CDR3 has 16 residues. CDR3 sequence (DNA): TGTGCCAGCTCACCGATTATGGGACTAGCCATTTCAGGGCAGTTCTTC. Encoded protein: CASSPIMGLAISGQFF.

This clonotype has only a few counts. V and J are TRBV24-1 and TRBJ2-3; TRBD1 might be the D (6 bases). The CDR3 is 14 residues long. CDR1 is KGHDR and CDR2 is SFDVKD in the germline V gene. Trimming cost V 5 bases and J 1 base, with 9 bases left between them. DNA for the CDR3: TGTGCCACCAGTGTCTCAGGGGGCACAGATACGCAGTATTTT. It specifies CATSVSGGTDTQYF.

This clonotype showed up just a few times. The chain couples TRBV6-7 to TRBJ1-5; 8 nucleotides align to TRBD1. TRBV6-7 is an open reading frame whose function is uncertain. The V and J ends lost 2 bases and 1 base, in that order; junction bases with no gene match: 4. The CDR3 is made up of 16 amino acids. CDR3 sequence: CASSYSQGASNQPQHF. DNA for the CDR3: TGTGCCAGCAGTTACAGTCAGGGGGCGAGCAATCAGCCCCAGCATTTT.

The chain is built from TRBV5-1 and TRBJ1-5; no firm D call. CDR1 and CDR2 from the germline V gene are SGHRS and YFSETQ. The CDR3 runs to 15 residues. The V end was cut by 1 base, the J end by 7 bases, with 15 bases between. The CDR3 DNA is TGCGCCAGCAGCTTGAGACCCCCAGGCATCCAGCCCCAGCATTTT. The encoded protein is CASSLRPPGIQPQHF.

The chain has TRBV7-9 and TRBJ2-7; D might be TRBD2 (6 bases). V was clipped by 7 bases and J by 5 bases, with 12 bases between them. Germline V gene data show CDR1 as SEHNR and CDR2 as FQNEAQ (reference sequence). There are 12 residues in the CDR3. In nucleotides, the CDR3 is TGTGCCAGCATGAGAGGGGAGGACGAGCAGTACTTC. The encoded protein is CASMRGEDEQYF. The variable domain in full, completed from reference TRBV7-9 and TRBJ2-7, reads DTGVSQNPRHKITKRGQNVTFRCDPISEHNRLYWYRQTLGQGPEFLTYFQNEAQLEKSRLLSDRFSAERPKGSFSTLEIQRTEQGDSAMYLCASMRGEDEQYFGPGTRLTVT.

V gene TRBV7-2 combines with J gene TRBJ2-1; the D is unclear. Trimming took 6 bases from V and 1 from J, leaving 13 bases between them. The germline CDR1 and CDR2 sequences are SGHTA and FQGNSA. The CDR3 is 15 amino acids. The CDR3 nucleotides are TGTGCCAGCAGTCGGTCAAGAGATTCCTACAATGAGCAGTTCTTC. This gives the protein CASSRSRDSYNEQFF.

The chain joins TRBV4-1 to TRBJ2-2; D remains unclear. V was cut by 3 bases and J by 1 base, with 9 bases left in between. The CDR3 extends over 15 amino acids. Germline assignment: CDR1 MGHRA and CDR2 YSYEKL. The CDR3 nucleotides are TGCGCCAGCAGCCATCTCTCCCGGAACACCGGGGAGCTGTTTTTT. Translated, it gives CASSHLSRNTGELFF.

There are many counts of this clonotype. This rearrangement joins TRBV20-1 to TRBJ1-2; D not certain. The length of the CDR3 is 16 residues. Trimming cost V 5 bases and J 2 bases, with 21 bases left between them. Germline loops: CDR1 DFQATT, CDR2 SNEGSKA (reference sequence). The CDR3 here is CSAPPNRVAVNYGYTF. For the CDR3, the DNA is TGCAGTGCTCCTCCTAACCGGGTGGCGGTCAACTATGGCTACACCTTC.

This clonotype was counted ten times or more. This chain links TRBV7-2 with TRBJ1-5; maybe TRBD1 (5 bases). V was cut by 4 bases and J by 2 bases, with 9 bases left in between. Germline-derived CDR1 and CDR2 are SGHTA and FQGNSA. The CDR3 totals 14 residues. The CDR3 sequence: CASSSVGGNQPQHF. CDR3 DNA sequence: TGTGCCAGCAGCTCCGTGGGGGGCAATCAGCCCCAGCATTTT.

The rearrangement joins TRBV9 to TRBJ2-2, with 7 bases fitting TRBD1. The CDR3 is 14 amino acids. The germline gives CDR1 SGDLS, CDR2 YYNGEE. J gave up 5 bases and V 6 bases, and 7 bases lay outside the gene matches. CDR3: CASTRDSYTGELFF. Here the CDR3 DNA reads TGTGCCAGCACACGGGACAGCTATACCGGGGAGCTGTTTTTT.

This clonotype was detected ten times or more. The chain links TRBV29-1 to TRBJ1-6, with TRBD1 matching 7 bases. The CDR3 has 14 amino acids. Unmatched junction bases numbered 9, after V lost 6 bases and J lost 7 bases. Germline V gene lookup returns CDR1 SQVTM and CDR2 ANQGSEA. The CDR3 DNA reads TGCAGCGTGGGGGAGGGACAGCGAAATTCACCCCTCCACTTT. Encoded protein: CSVGEGQRNSPLHF. The entire variable domain, with the rest obtained from reference TRBV29-1 and TRBJ1-6, is as follows: SAVISQKPSRDICQRGTSLTIQCQVDSQVTMMFWYRQQPGQSLTLIATANQGSEATYESGFVIDKFPISRPNLTFSTLTVSNMSPEDSSIYLCSVGEGQRNSPLHFGNGTRLTVT.

The V gene is TRBV20-1, the J gene TRBJ1-4; possibly TRBD1 for D (5 bases). CDR1 and CDR2 from the germline V gene are DFQATT and SNEGSKA (reference sequence). The CDR3 is 14 residues long. Trimming stripped 4 bases from V and 0 bases from J, with 9 bases between. CDR3 residues: CSATPTATNEKLFF. CDR3 DNA sequence: TGCAGTGCTACCCCGACAGCAACTAATGAAAAACTGTTTTTT.

This clonotype was counted only a few times. This sequence joins TRBV20-1 and TRBJ2-7; 7 nucleotides agree with TRBD1. Germline CDR1 is DFQATT and CDR2 is SNEGSKA (reference sequence). Germline trimming cut 6 bases from V and 2 bases from J; bases unmatched to any gene: 7. The CDR3 extends over 13 amino acids. CDR3 loop: CSAFAGTAYEQYF. The CDR3 bases are TGCAGTGCCTTCGCCGGGACAGCCTACGAGCAGTACTTC.

This chain connects TRBV27 to TRBJ2-5; TRBD1 matches at 12 bases. This CDR3 region has 15 residues. J lost 5 bases, V lost 6 bases, and 7 bases had no gene match. CDR1 and CDR2 from the germline V gene are MNHEY and SMNVEV (reference sequence). The CDR3 reads CASRAGQGARETQYF. CDR3 nucleotide sequence: TGTGCCAGCAGGGCGGGACAGGGGGCGCGGGAGACCCAGTACTTC.

V usage is TRBV20-1 and J usage is TRBJ1-5, with D possibly matching TRBD1 (5 bases). The CDR3 runs to 13 residues. V was shortened by 5 bases and J by 11 bases, with 19 bases between the two germline ends. Per the germline V gene, CDR1 is DFQATT and CDR2 is SNEGSKA (reference sequence). The CDR3 sequence: CSAPEGPLRAQHF. CDR3 coding DNA: TGCAGTGCTCCAGAGGGGCCTCTGAGGGCCCAGCATTTT.

The V call is TRBV12-5, the J call TRBJ1-5; tentatively, D is TRBD1 (5 bases). V was pared by 5 bases and J by 3 bases, with 14 bases between. Germline-derived CDR1 and CDR2 are LGHNT and FRNRAP. The CDR3 is 15 amino acids. Here the CDR3 reads CASGPGPSPNQPQHF. The CDR3 DNA reads TGTGCTAGTGGTCCGGGACCCAGCCCCAATCAGCCCCAGCATTTT.

In this sample, this clonotype turned up many times. The chain joins TRBV24-1 to TRBJ1-1, with 7 bases aligning to TRBD1. The CDR3 runs to 13 residues. V shed 4 bases and J 6 bases; nucleotides not matched to a gene: 4. CDR1 is KGHDR and CDR2 is SFDVKD in the germline V gene. This CDR3 reads CATSDPGTAEAFF. The CDR3 DNA is TGTGCCACCAGTGACCCCGGGACAGCTGAAGCTTTCTTT.

This clonotype has more than one count but fewer than ten. The chain is built from TRBV11-2 and TRBJ2-5; tentatively, D is TRBD2 (5 bases). Germline V CDR1 and CDR2: SGHAT, FQNNGV. Trimming stripped 1 base from V and 4 bases from J, with 16 bases between. The CDR3 loop spans 16 amino acids. CDR3 region: CASSLVMSRGPETQYF. In DNA, the CDR3 is TGTGCCAGCAGCTTAGTCATGTCCCGAGGGCCAGAGACCCAGTACTTC. Drawing the rest from reference TRBV11-2 and TRBJ2-5, the complete variable domain is EAGVAQSPRYKIIEKRQSVAFWCNPISGHATLYWYQQILGQGPKLLIQFQNNGVVDDSQLPKDRFSAERLKGVDSTLKIQPAKLEDSAVYLCASSLVMSRGPETQYFGPGTRLLVL.

The chain links TRBV24-1 to TRBJ1-2, with D maybe TRBD1 (6 bases). This CDR3 comprises 12 residues. V lost 3 bases and J lost 10, with 11 bases in between. Germline V gene data show CDR1 as KGHDR and CDR2 as SFDVKD. Written as DNA, the CDR3 is TGTGCCACCAGTGATCGGGACACGACCTACACCTTC. It specifies CATSDRDTTYTF.

The sample holds a few counts of this clonotype. This chain links TRBV7-2 with TRBJ1-6; TRBD1 matches at 7 bases. V was pared by 6 bases and J by 7 bases, with 9 bases of the junction left unmatched. Per germline, CDR1 SGHTA and CDR2 FQGNSA. This CDR3 spans 15 amino acids. CDR3 in DNA: TGTGCCAGCAGTTCCGGACAGGCGCTCAATTCACCCCTCCACTTT. It translates to CASSSGQALNSPLHF.